This T cell receptor (beta chain) was retrieved from a study of T cells after yellow fever vaccination. Findings of the study overall: Peak timing came faster in the weaker secondary response, day 5 versus 15. Among primary-vaccination clones, most reappeared after the booster, at 96% for CD4 and 88% for CD8. Overlap between CD4 and CD8 compartments was detected for a small share of clonotypes.

V lost 4 bases, J lost 4 bases, and 6 bases stayed unmatched. Germline V CDR1 and CDR2: SGHRS, YFSETQ. The CDR3 length is 15 residues. This clonotype has a handful of counts. Its antigen is undetermined. In TCRdb, the 5' RACE reads were re-called with MiXCR into one record per CDR3 protein. The table lists approximately 510,000 distinct CDR3 sequences, just over 20% of them singletons. The sequence was obtained from a man younger than 35 who received the YFV17D yellow fever vaccine. The chain employs TRBV5-1 and TRBJ2-2, with 8 bases identical to TRBD2. The material was PBMCs, obtained less than 25 days after the first yellow fever vaccination. The chain's CDR3 is CASSNGGARTGELFF. Written as DNA, the CDR3 is TGCGCCAGCAGCAACGGGGGGGCCCGCACCGGGGAGCTGTTTTTT.